This T cell receptor (beta chain) is from a study of blood T cell repertoires in COVID-19. On the study more broadly: The analysed material was cDNA or gDNA that came from T cells, B-cell-depleted T cells, or PBMCs.

Produced via immunoSEQ multiplex PCR; TCRdb's table is partial and in-frame only. The table has about 82,000 clones, around 89% seen once. The V end lost 1 base, the J end lost 0 bases, and 12 bases lay between the germline ends. Germline V gene sequence: CDR1 PRHDT, CDR2 FYEKMQ (reference sequence). The CDR3 runs 17 residues. The V call is TRBV13, the J call TRBJ2-2; no clear D gene. This sequence was found in a woman between 45 and 65 years old with acute COVID-19. Material: PBMCs or T cells enriched from blood (not recorded which). This CDR3 is CASSLAWPGTNTGELFF. The CDR3 nucleotides are TGTGCCAGCAGCTTAGCATGGCCAGGCACGAACACCGGGGAGCTGTTTTTT.